These T cell receptor beta chains were read from a single sample in a study of cytomegalovirus exposure and HLA in healthy donors. Profiling relied on immunoSEQ multiplex PCR, and the TCRdb table lists in-frame clones only, not all of them. The table lists around 40,000 clones. The specimen was PBMCs. Receptor source: a middle-aged man in good health and CMV-seropositive. The CDR3 runs from the conserved cysteine through the conserved F or W. Each record gives: CDR3 protein, CDR3 DNA, D gene, V gene, J gene. The D gene is left open where the match is weak.

CDR3: CASSLAGLAGGDEQFF; DNA: TGTGCCAGCAGCTTAGCGGGACTAGCGGGAGGAGATGAGCAGTTCTTC; D: TRBD2; V: TRBV7-2; J: TRBJ2-1
CDR3: CASSPSDRTTGELFF; DNA: TGTGCCAGCTCACCATCGGACAGAACGACCGGGGAGCTGTTTTTT; D: -; V: TRBV18; J: TRBJ2-2
CDR3: CASSLSFGGDTIYF; DNA: TGTGCCAGCAGCTTGTCTTTCGGGGGGGACACCATATATTTT; D: -; V: TRBV5-5; J: TRBJ1-3
CDR3: CASSKGLVLRDTQYF; DNA: TGTGCCAGCAGTAAGGGACTAGTTCTTCGAGATACGCAGTATTTT; D: TRBD2; V: TRBV6-6; J: TRBJ2-3
CDR3: CASGQAVGEQFF; DNA: TGTGCCAGCGGGCAGGCTGTAGGTGAGCAGTTCTTC; D: -; V: TRBV2; J: TRBJ2-1
CDR3: CASSPLGQGIHEQYF; DNA: TGTGCCAGCAGCCCGCTGGGACAGGGTATCCACGAGCAGTACTTC; D: TRBD1; V: TRBV9; J: TRBJ2-7
CDR3: CASSYRDYQETQYF; DNA: TGTGCCAGCAGCTACCGGGACTACCAAGAGACCCAGTACTTC; D: -; V: TRBV5-6; J: TRBJ2-5
CDR3: CASSSPRNRGLDEKLFF; DNA: TGTGCCAGCAGCTCTCCCCGCAACAGGGGTTTGGACGAAAAACTGTTTTTT; D: TRBD1; V: TRBV7-9; J: TRBJ1-4
CDR3: CASSLKGAVTEAFF; DNA: TGTGCCAGCAGCTTAAAGGGGGCCGTCACTGAAGCTTTCTTT; D: TRBD1; V: TRBV5-6; J: TRBJ1-1
CDR3: CASSSQGKWTEAFF; DNA: TGTGCCAGTAGTTCACAGGGAAAATGGACTGAAGCTTTCTTT; D: -; V: TRBV19; J: TRBJ1-1
CDR3: CASSNSGHRNTEAFF; DNA: TGTGCCAGCAGCAACTCGGGACATCGCAACACTGAAGCTTTCTTT; D: -; V: TRBV5-5; J: TRBJ1-1
CDR3: CASSPTGGAGRGAFF; DNA: TGTGCCAGCTCACCGACAGGGGGCGCAGGGCGGGGAGCTTTCTTT; D: TRBD1; V: TRBV18; J: TRBJ1-1
CDR3: CASSLAPSGRTDTQYF; DNA: TGTGCCAGCAGCTTAGCGCCGAGCGGACGCACAGATACGCAGTATTTT; D: -; V: TRBV7-2; J: TRBJ2-3
CDR3: CASSSLAGGLGEQFF; DNA: TGTGCCAGCAGTTCTCTAGCGGGAGGTCTGGGTGAGCAGTTCTTC; D: TRBD2; V: TRBV6-4; J: TRBJ2-1
CDR3: CASTRGQREPQHF; DNA: TGTGCCAGTACCCGGGGACAAAGGGAGCCCCAGCATTTT; D: -; V: TRBV19; J: TRBJ1-5
CDR3: CASNKGGETQYF; DNA: TGTGCCAGCAACAAGGGGGGGGAGACCCAGTACTTC; D: -; V: TRBV6-1; J: TRBJ2-5
CDR3: CASSPGDRNEKLFF; DNA: TGTGCCAGCAGCCCAGGGGACAGAAATGAAAAACTGTTTTTT; D: TRBD1; V: TRBV7-9; J: TRBJ1-4
CDR3: CASSTPGLAEGNTGELFF; DNA: TGTGCCAGTAGTACTCCGGGACTAGCGGAGGGGAACACCGGGGAGCTGTTTTTT; D: TRBD2; V: TRBV19; J: TRBJ2-2
CDR3: CASSLGVGEPQHF; DNA: TGTGCCAGCAGCTTGGGCGTGGGCGAGCCCCAGCATTTT; D: -; V: TRBV5-5; J: TRBJ1-5
CDR3: CASSPGTSGRTGELFF; DNA: TGTGCCAGCAGCCCTGGGACTAGCGGGAGAACCGGGGAGCTGTTTTTT; D: TRBD2; V: TRBV5-4; J: TRBJ2-2
CDR3: CASSATGQGYTGELFF; DNA: TGTGCCAGCAGCGCCACGGGACAGGGGTACACCGGGGAGCTGTTTTTT; D: TRBD1; V: TRBV7-6; J: TRBJ2-2
CDR3: CASSLGPQGTHEQYF; DNA: TGTGCCAGCAGCTTAGGCCCTCAGGGTACCCACGAGCAGTACTTC; D: -; V: TRBV13; J: TRBJ2-7
CDR3: CASSPDRTYTGELFF; DNA: TGCGCCAGCAGCCCGGACAGGACTTACACCGGGGAGCTGTTTTTT; D: TRBD1; V: TRBV5-1; J: TRBJ2-2
CDR3: CASSPGYTF; DNA: TGTGCCAGCAGTCCGGGCTACACCTTC; D: -; V: TRBV28; J: TRBJ1-2
CDR3: CAWSEIDRGRETQYF; DNA: TGTGCCTGGAGTGAAATCGACAGGGGGCGAGAGACCCAGTACTTC; D: TRBD1; V: TRBV30; J: TRBJ2-5
CDR3: CASSGGGLATGELFF; DNA: TGTGCCAGCAGCGGGGGGGGACTAGCAACCGGGGAGCTGTTTTTT; D: TRBD2; V: TRBV7-9; J: TRBJ2-2
CDR3: CATSSGTGANYGYTF; DNA: TGTGCCACCAGCAGTGGGACAGGGGCTAACTATGGCTACACCTTC; D: TRBD1; V: TRBV15; J: TRBJ1-2
CDR3: CASSLNSNTEAFF; DNA: TGTGCCAGCAGTTTGAACAGTAACACTGAAGCTTTCTTT; D: -; V: TRBV27; J: TRBJ1-1
CDR3: CATSRDKGQYYEQYF; DNA: TGTGCCACCAGCAGAGATAAGGGACAGTACTACGAGCAGTACTTC; D: TRBD1; V: TRBV15; J: TRBJ2-7
CDR3: CASSLFVVSDEQFF; DNA: TGCGCCAGCAGCTTGTTCGTCGTTAGCGATGAGCAGTTCTTC; D: -; V: TRBV5-1; J: TRBJ2-1
CDR3: CASSSIRLVETQYF; DNA: TGTGCCAGCAGCTCTATTCGACTAGTCGAGACCCAGTACTTC; D: -; V: TRBV7-2; J: TRBJ2-5
CDR3: CAWSVSTSVGYEQYF; DNA: TGTGCCTGGAGTGTATCGACTAGCGTGGGGTACGAGCAGTACTTC; D: TRBD2; V: TRBV30; J: TRBJ2-7
CDR3: CASRLGQPNTEAFF; DNA: TGTGCCAGCCGCCTGGGACAACCGAACACTGAAGCTTTCTTT; D: -; V: TRBV7-9; J: TRBJ1-1
CDR3: CASSRVYQETQYF; DNA: TGTGCCAGCAGCCGCGTTTACCAAGAGACCCAGTACTTC; D: -; V: TRBV5-6; J: TRBJ2-5
CDR3: CASSPPFGAGSTDTQYF; DNA: TGTGCCAGCTCACCACCGTTCGGGGCGGGGAGCACAGATACGCAGTATTTT; D: -; V: TRBV18; J: TRBJ2-3
CDR3: CAGTSGRYNEQFF; DNA: TGTGCCGGGACTAGCGGGAGGTACAATGAGCAGTTCTTC; D: TRBD2; V: TRBV2; J: TRBJ2-1
CDR3: CASGLVTSGRQETQYF; DNA: TGTGCTAGTGGTTTGGTAACGAGCGGGAGGCAGGAGACCCAGTACTTC; D: TRBD2; V: TRBV12-5; J: TRBJ2-5
CDR3: CASSPPEGRGTDTQYF; DNA: TGTGCCAGCAGTCCCCCAGAAGGGAGGGGCACAGATACGCAGTATTTT; D: TRBD2; V: TRBV28; J: TRBJ2-3
CDR3: CASSSLQPGGGQFF; DNA: TGCGCCAGCAGCTCCCTCCAACCGGGGGGGGGTCAGTTCTTC; D: TRBD2; V: TRBV5-1; J: TRBJ2-1
CDR3: CASSLAVDSYYEQYF; DNA: TGTGCCAGCAGCTTAGCTGTGGACTCTTACTACGAGCAGTACTTC; D: -; V: TRBV7-2; J: TRBJ2-7
CDR3: CASSPPGTSGAREQFF; DNA: TGTGCCAGCTCACCCCCCGGCACTAGCGGTGCCCGTGAGCAGTTCTTC; D: TRBD2; V: TRBV18; J: TRBJ2-1
CDR3: CASSILAYNEQFF; DNA: TGTGCCAGTAGTATCCTAGCCTACAATGAGCAGTTCTTC; D: -; V: TRBV19; J: TRBJ2-1
CDR3: CASSPGSPWDRGYQPQHF; DNA: TGTGCCAGTAGTCCTGGAAGCCCTTGGGACAGGGGGTATCAGCCCCAGCATTTT; D: TRBD1; V: TRBV19; J: TRBJ1-5
CDR3: CASSDESAGRTEAFF; DNA: TGTGCCAGCAGTGACGAGTCCGCTGGGAGGACTGAAGCTTTCTTT; D: -; V: TRBV6-4; J: TRBJ1-1
CDR3: CASSSTGGSNEQFF; DNA: TGTGCCAGCAGCTCAACAGGGGGTAGCAATGAGCAGTTCTTC; D: TRBD1; V: TRBV5-4; J: TRBJ2-1
CDR3: CASRAGGPGGNEKLFF; DNA: TGTGCCAGCAGAGCAGGGGGCCCCGGGGGTAATGAAAAACTGTTTTTT; D: TRBD1; V: TRBV7-9; J: TRBJ1-4
CDR3: CASSGPGTAAYEQYF; DNA: TGCGCCAGCAGCGGCCCGGGGACAGCGGCCTACGAGCAGTACTTC; D: TRBD1; V: TRBV5-1; J: TRBJ2-7
CDR3: CASSYTGSSDTEAFF; DNA: TGTGCCAGCAGTTACACGGGATCGTCGGACACTGAAGCTTTCTTT; D: -; V: TRBV6-5; J: TRBJ1-1
CDR3: CASSDLLAGSYNEQFF; DNA: TGTGCCAGCAGTGATCTCCTAGCGGGATCCTACAATGAGCAGTTCTTC; D: TRBD2; V: TRBV25-1; J: TRBJ2-1
CDR3: CASSQQGQASEQYF; DNA: TGCGCCAGCAGTCAACAGGGTCAAGCAAGCGAGCAGTACTTC; D: -; V: TRBV10-2; J: TRBJ2-7
CDR3: CASSFRDTLSGANVLTF; DNA: TGTGCCAGCAGCTTTCGAGACACCCTCTCTGGGGCCAACGTCCTGACTTTC; D: -; V: TRBV5-4; J: TRBJ2-6
CDR3: CASSFRGGNTIYF; DNA: TGTGCCAGCAGTTTTAGAGGTGGAAACACCATATATTTT; D: -; V: TRBV27; J: TRBJ1-3
CDR3: CASSSYGQQETQYF; DNA: TGTGCCAGCAGCTCCTACGGACAGCAAGAGACCCAGTACTTC; D: -; V: TRBV7-2; J: TRBJ2-5
CDR3: CASSLGLAGGNEQFF; DNA: TGTGCCAGCAGCTTGGGGCTAGCGGGAGGTAATGAGCAGTTCTTC; D: TRBD2; V: TRBV5-6; J: TRBJ2-1
CDR3: CASSTQTGSYEQYF; DNA: TGTGCCAGCAGCACACAGACAGGCTCCTACGAGCAGTACTTC; D: -; V: TRBV7-9; J: TRBJ2-7